The 3 T cell receptor beta chains presented below share a single source sample, sequenced in a study of cytomegalovirus exposure and HLA in healthy donors. The PCR was carried out with 60 Vbeta primers and 13 Jbeta primers. Measured with immunoSEQ multiplex PCR; TCRdb has only the in-frame clones, and not every one. Here the sample spans 170,000 or so clones, around three quarters being singletons. The sample consisted of PBMCs. Every receptor here comes from a woman aged 35 to 49 in good health and CMV-seronegative.

This clone has ten or more counts. V gene TRBV7-6 combines with J gene TRBJ1-2; 11 nucleotides match TRBD1. The CDR3 is 14 residues long. Germline CDR1 reads SGHVS; CDR2 reads FNYEAQ. J lost 10 bases, V lost 5 bases, and 9 bases had no gene match. In DNA, the CDR3 is TGTGCCAGCAGCGCCTCCGGGACAGGGGGGAACTACACCTTC. This gives the protein CASSASGTGGNYTF.

The chain joins TRBV2 to TRBJ1-2, with 10 bases lining up with TRBD1. Germline values: CDR1 SNHLY, CDR2 FYNNEI. This CDR3 is built from 14 residues. The V segment lost 10 bases and the J segment 2 bases; nucleotides outside the gene matches: 7. Written as DNA, the CDR3 is TGTGCCACCCCACGACAGGGGGCGAACTATGGCTACACCTTC. Protein sequence: CATPRQGANYGYTF.

The gene calls are TRBV19 and TRBJ2-7; D is ambiguous. This CDR3 region has 15 residues. The V gene's germline CDR1 is LNHDA and CDR2 SQIVND (reference sequence). Trimming shortened V by 4 bases and J by 2 bases, and 15 bases separated the two germline ends. This chain's CDR3 is CASSKQASPTYEQYF. DNA for the CDR3: TGTGCCAGTAGTAAGCAGGCCTCACCGACCTACGAGCAGTACTTC. Full variable domain (remainder filled in from reference TRBV19 and TRBJ2-7): DGGITQSPKYLFRKEGQNVTLSCEQNLNHDAMYWYRQDPGQGLRLIYYSQIVNDFQKGDIAEGYSVSREKKESFPLTVTSAQKNPTAFYLCASSKQASPTYEQYFGPGTRLTVT.